This T cell receptor beta chain was recorded in a study of CD8 T cells in Susac syndrome. The CDR3 runs to 15 residues. V lost 6 bases and J lost 5, with 19 bases in between. Germline V CDR1 and CDR2: SEHNR, FQNEAQ (reference sequence). The RNA, roughly 0.5 to 1 ug, was put through reverse transcription using random hexamers. MiXCR, applied by TCRdb to the immunoSEQ multiplex PCR reads, yields one record per CDR3 protein. Here the sample spans fewer than 85,000 distinct CDR3 sequences, more than 85% being singletons. This chain joins TRBV7-9 and TRBJ1-1, with D possibly matching TRBD1 (6 bases). Specimen: CD8+ T cells from PBMCs. This clonotype was sampled from a human donor with Susac syndrome. The CDR3 nucleotides are TGTGCCAGCAGTCAAGATGGGGGGCTGGGAACTGAAGCTTTCTTT. This codes for CASSQDGGLGTEAFF.